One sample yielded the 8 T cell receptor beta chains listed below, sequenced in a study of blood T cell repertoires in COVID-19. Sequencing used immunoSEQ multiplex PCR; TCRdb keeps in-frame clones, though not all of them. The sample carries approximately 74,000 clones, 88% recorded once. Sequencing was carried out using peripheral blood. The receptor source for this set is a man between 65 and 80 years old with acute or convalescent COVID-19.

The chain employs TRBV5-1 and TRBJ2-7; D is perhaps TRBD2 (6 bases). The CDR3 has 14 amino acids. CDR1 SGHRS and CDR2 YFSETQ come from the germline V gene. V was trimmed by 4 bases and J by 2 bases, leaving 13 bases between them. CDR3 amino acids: CASSPGDHAYEQYF. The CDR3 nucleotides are TGCGCCAGCAGCCCGGGAGATCACGCCTACGAGCAGTACTTC.

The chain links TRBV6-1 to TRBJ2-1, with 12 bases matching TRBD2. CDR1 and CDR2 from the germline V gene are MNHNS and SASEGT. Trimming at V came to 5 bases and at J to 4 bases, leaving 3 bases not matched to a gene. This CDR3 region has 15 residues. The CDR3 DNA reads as TGTGCCAGCAGTCTTGGGACTAGCGGGTACAATGAGCAGTTCTTC. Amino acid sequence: CASSLGTSGYNEQFF.

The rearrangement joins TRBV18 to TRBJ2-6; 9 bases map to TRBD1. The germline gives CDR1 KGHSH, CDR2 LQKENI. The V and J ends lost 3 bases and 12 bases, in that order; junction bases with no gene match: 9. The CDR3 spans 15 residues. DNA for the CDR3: TGTGCCAGCTCACCCCAACAGGGGGCTTCAAGCGTCCTGACTTTC. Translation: CASSPQQGASSVLTF.

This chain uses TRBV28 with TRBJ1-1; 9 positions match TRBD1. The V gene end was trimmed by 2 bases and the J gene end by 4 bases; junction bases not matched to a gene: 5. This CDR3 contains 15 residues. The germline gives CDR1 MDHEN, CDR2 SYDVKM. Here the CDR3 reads CASSLRTGVGTEAFF. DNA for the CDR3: TGTGCCAGCAGTTTAAGGACAGGGGTTGGCACTGAAGCTTTCTTT.

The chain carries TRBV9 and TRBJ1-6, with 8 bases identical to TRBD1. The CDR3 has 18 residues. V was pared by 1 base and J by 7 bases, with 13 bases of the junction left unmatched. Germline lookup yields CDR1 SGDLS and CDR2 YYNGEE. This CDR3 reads CASSVRGRGHLGNSPLHF. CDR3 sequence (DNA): TGTGCCAGCAGCGTAAGGGGCAGGGGGCATTTGGGAAATTCACCCCTCCACTTT.

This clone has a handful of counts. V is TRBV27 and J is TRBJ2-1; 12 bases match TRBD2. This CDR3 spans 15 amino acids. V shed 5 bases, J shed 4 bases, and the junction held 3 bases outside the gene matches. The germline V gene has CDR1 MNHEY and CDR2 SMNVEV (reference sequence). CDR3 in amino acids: CASSAGTSGYNEQFF. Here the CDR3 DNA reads TGTGCCAGCAGTGCCGGGACTAGCGGGTACAATGAGCAGTTCTTC.

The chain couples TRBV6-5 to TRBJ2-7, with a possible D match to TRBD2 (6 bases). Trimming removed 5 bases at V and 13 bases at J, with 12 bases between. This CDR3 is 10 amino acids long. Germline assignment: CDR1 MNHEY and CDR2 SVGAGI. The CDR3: CASSHRDSYF. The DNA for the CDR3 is TGTGCCAGCAGTCACCGGGACTCCTACTTC.

CDR3 bases: TGTGCCACCCAGACTAGCGGAGTTGAGACCCAGTACTTC. Its protein is CATQTSGVETQYF. The rearrangement joins TRBV6-5 to TRBJ2-5; 9 bases agree with TRBD2. Germline CDR1 reads MNHEY; CDR2 reads SVGAGI. This CDR3 has 13 amino acids. Trimming at V came to 10 bases and at J to 5 bases, leaving 8 bases not matched to a gene.